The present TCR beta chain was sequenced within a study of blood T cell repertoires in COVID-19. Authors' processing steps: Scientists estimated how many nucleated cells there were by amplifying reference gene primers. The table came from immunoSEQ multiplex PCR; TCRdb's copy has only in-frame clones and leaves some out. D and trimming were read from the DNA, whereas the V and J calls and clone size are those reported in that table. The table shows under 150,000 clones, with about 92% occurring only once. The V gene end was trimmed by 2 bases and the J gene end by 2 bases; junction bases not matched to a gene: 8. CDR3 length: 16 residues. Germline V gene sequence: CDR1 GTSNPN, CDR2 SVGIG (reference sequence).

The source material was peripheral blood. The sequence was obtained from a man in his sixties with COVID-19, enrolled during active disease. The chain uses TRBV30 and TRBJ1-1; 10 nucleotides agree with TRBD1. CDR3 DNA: TGTGCCTGGAGTAAAATTGGACAGGGGGGTAACACTGAAGCTTTCTTT. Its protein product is CAWSKIGQGGNTEAFF. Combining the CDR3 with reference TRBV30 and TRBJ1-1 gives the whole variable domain SQTIHQWPATLVQPVGSPLSLECTVEGTSNPNLYWYRQAAGRGLQLLFYSVGIGQISSEVPQNLSASRPQDRQFILSSKKLLLSDSGFYLCAWSKIGQGGNTEAFFGQGTRLTVV.